This T cell receptor (beta chain) was recorded in a study of OX40 agonist ivuxolimab in advanced cancers. Turning to the study itself: Patients received ivuxolimab, an agonistic anti-OX40 (CD134) antibody.

The table came from immunoSEQ multiplex PCR; TCRdb's copy has only in-frame clones and leaves some out. The sample yields 130,000 or so clones, around 93% seen once. Study outcomes and limitations: Blood T cells, both CD4+ and CD8+, expanded clonally by week 6 at 0.1 to 3.0 mg/kg.

About this clone itself: The antigen is unknown. The junction shows a germline mismatch at one end, possibly a read error.

CDR1 and CDR2 (germline): SGHNT, YYREEE (reference sequence). There are 13 residues in the CDR3. The rearrangement links TRBV5-4 to TRBJ2-7; D not certain. The clonotype originates from an adult with an advanced solid tumor such as melanoma, head and neck, liver or kidney cancer. This sample comprised CD4+ or CD8+ T cells sorted from blood, obtained in a trial of the OX40 agonist ivuxolimab. CDR3 sequence: CASSQDPRYEQYF. DNA for the CDR3: TGCGCCAGCAGCCAAGATCCGCGGTACGAGCAGTACTTC. Full variable domain (outside the CDR3, taken from reference TRBV5-4 and TRBJ2-7): ETGVTQSPTHLIKTRGQQVTLRCSSQSGHNTVSWYQQALGQGPQFIFQYYREEENGRGNFPPRFSGLQFPNYSSELNVNALELDDSALYLCASSQDPRYEQYFGPGTRLTVT.